Listed below are T cell receptor beta chains from one sample, sequenced in a study of cytomegalovirus exposure and HLA in healthy donors. Assay used: immunoSEQ multiplex PCR; TCRdb lists only in-frame clones, some missing. Found here are about 200,000 clones, about 81% of them singletons; the top ten hold 1% to 1.5%. The sequenced material came from PBMCs. The receptor source for this set is a woman aged 25 to 39 in good health and CMV-seronegative. CDR3s include the opening cysteine and the closing phenylalanine or tryptophan. D genes are given only for firm matches. Expanded clones are given a class, and other clones once, few, many or no size at all.

j_gene,v_gene,abundance,d_gene,CDR3nt,CDR3aa
TRBJ2-7,TRBV6-1,NA,TRBD1,TGTGCCAGCAGCCGGGACAGGGGCTCCTACGAGCAGTACTTC,CASSRDRGSYEQYF
TRBJ1-1,TRBV6-1,NA,TRBD1,TGTGCCAGCACGGGGACAGCGCTGAACACTGAAGCTTTCTTT,CASTGTALNTEAFF
TRBJ2-7,TRBV6-5,NA,TRBD1,TGTGCCAGCAGTACTGGGACAGGGGGTGCCGAGCAGTACTTC,CASSTGTGGAEQYF
TRBJ2-2,TRBV28,few,NA,TGTGCCAGCAGTTCCTGGGGCGTAAACACCGGGGAGCTGTTTTTT,CASSSWGVNTGELFF
TRBJ2-2,TRBV9,NA,NA,TGTGCCAGCAGCGTAGGCGGGGTTCTAACCGGGGAGCTGTTTTTT,CASSVGGVLTGELFF
TRBJ2-7,TRBV6-1,NA,TRBD1,TGTGCCAGCACCCCCTTGGGGACAGGGACCTACGAGCAGTACTTC,CASTPLGTGTYEQYF
TRBJ1-4,TRBV5-6,many,NA,TGTGCCAGCAGCTCCCCTGGGGAACGGGGTGAAAAACTGTTTTTT,CASSSPGERGEKLFF
TRBJ2-7,TRBV18,NA,TRBD1,TGTGCCAGCTCACAGGACAGGGGCGAGCAGTACTTC,CASSQDRGEQYF
TRBJ2-1,TRBV5-1,NA,TRBD2,TGCGCCAGCAGCCACGGGACTAGCGGGAGAAATGAGCAGTTCTTC,CASSHGTSGRNEQFF
TRBJ1-3,TRBV10-3,NA,TRBD1,TGTGCCATCAGCGAGAGACAGGGGGCTGAAGGAAACACCATATATTTT,CAISERQGAEGNTIYF
TRBJ1-1,TRBV27,NA,NA,TGTGCCAGCAGTTTAGCCCCGGGCAGGGTAGTTGTTGAAGCTTTCTTT,CASSLAPGRVVVEAFF
TRBJ2-1,TRBV6-1,NA,TRBD1,TGTGCCACAGGGGGCCAACCGTTGAATGAGCAGTTCTTC,CATGGQPLNEQFF
TRBJ2-1,TRBV11-2,NA,NA,TGTGCCAGCAGCTTAGATCTGAGCCGCGCCTACAATGAGCAGTTCTTC,CASSLDLSRAYNEQFF
TRBJ2-5,TRBV15,NA,NA,TGTGCCACCAGCAGAGATGACGAGGCGGGGAAGACCCAGTACTTC,CATSRDDEAGKTQYF
TRBJ2-7,TRBV19,NA,NA,TGTGCCAGTAGCCCCCTCTCTTTGCTGAGCGAGCAGTACTTC,CASSPLSLLSEQYF
TRBJ1-3,TRBV11-2,NA,NA,TGTGCCAGCACACTCGATGGAAACACCATATATTTT,CASTLDGNTIYF
TRBJ2-3,TRBV2,NA,NA,TGTGCCAGCCGGAAAGACTTAGGTACGCAGTATTTT,CASRKDLGTQYF
TRBJ2-7,TRBV15,NA,TRBD1,TGTGCCACCAGCAGCCCCCGGGACAGCACCTACGAGCAGTACTTC,CATSSPRDSTYEQYF